The 17 T cell receptor beta chains listed next were all sequenced from one sample in a study of shared clonotypes between healthy human individuals. Sequencing used immunoSEQ multiplex PCR; TCRdb keeps in-frame clones, though not all of them. The sample records a few hundred thousand clones, 95% to 98% being singletons. The sequenced sample was naive CD4+ T cells sorted from blood. Subset indicated: CD45RA+ positively selected. These receptors were obtained from a woman aged 25-40 years in good health.

The genes are TRBV7-2 and TRBJ2-3; 7 positions match TRBD2. Germline trimming cut 5 bases from V and 6 bases from J; bases unmatched to any gene: 8. The CDR3 totals 14 residues. CDR1 and CDR2 (germline): SGHTA, FQGNSA. Here the CDR3 reads CASSLGVGRDTQYF. CDR3 nucleotides: TGTGCCAGCAGCCTAGGAGTCGGGAGGGATACGCAGTATTTT.

The V gene is TRBV25-1, the J gene TRBJ2-5; TRBD1 agrees at 12 bases. J gave up 1 base and V 8 bases, and 5 bases lay outside the gene matches. Germline V gene lookup returns CDR1 MGHDK and CDR2 SYGVNS. This CDR3 region has 15 residues. CDR3 sequence: CASGGQGAFQETQYF. CDR3 sequence (DNA): TGTGCCAGCGGGGGACAGGGGGCTTTCCAAGAGACCCAGTACTTC.

V usage is TRBV6-4 and J usage is TRBJ2-3; TRBD1 matches at 9 bases. Losses at the gene ends were 3 bases for V and 1 base for J; bases not matched to a gene: 8. The CDR3 consists of 17 residues. Germline lookup yields CDR1 MRHNA and CDR2 SNTAGT. The CDR3 loop is CASSDGQGLFGTDTQYF. As DNA, the CDR3 is TGTGCCAGCAGTGATGGACAGGGGTTGTTTGGCACAGATACGCAGTATTTT.

The rearrangement links TRBV4-2 to TRBJ2-7, with 13 bases aligning to TRBD2. Germline V gene data show CDR1 as LGHNA and CDR2 as YNFKEQ. The CDR3 loop spans 15 amino acids. V dropped 1 base and J dropped 6; count of bases not matched to a gene: 3. The CDR3: CASSQVGLAGVEQYF. The CDR3 coding sequence is TGTGCCAGCAGCCAAGTTGGACTAGCGGGAGTCGAGCAGTACTTC.

The chain combines TRBV19 with TRBJ2-2, with 12 bases fitting TRBD2. CDR3 length: 22 residues. J gave up 4 bases and V 1 base, and 19 bases lay outside the gene matches. CDR1 LNHDA and CDR2 SQIVND come from the germline V gene (reference sequence). This CDR3 is CASSIGGPRQAGLAGLTGELFF. The CDR3, as DNA: TGTGCCAGTAGTATAGGGGGGCCCAGACAGGCAGGACTAGCGGGACTCACCGGGGAGCTGTTTTTT. The variable domain in full, with the rest retrieved from reference TRBV19 and TRBJ2-2, is DGGITQSPKYLFRKEGQNVTLSCEQNLNHDAMYWYRQDPGQGLRLIYYSQIVNDFQKGDIAEGYSVSREKKESFPLTVTSAQKNPTAFYLCASSIGGPRQAGLAGLTGELFFGEGSRLTVL.

The chain links TRBV27 to TRBJ2-3; weak D call: TRBD1 (6 bases). The CDR3 spans 16 residues. V dropped 6 bases and J dropped 2 bases, with 18 bases sitting between them. Germline loops: CDR1 MNHEY, CDR2 SMNVEV (reference sequence). CDR3 bases: TGTGCCAGCAGGTCGGGGTCACAGGGATTCACAGATACGCAGTATTTT. It yields the protein CASRSGSQGFTDTQYF.

Worth noting for this clone: The sample contains more than one DNA sequence encoding this CDR3. This rearrangement joins TRBV29-1 to TRBJ1-1; no reliable D call. The germline V gene has CDR1 SQVTM and CDR2 ANQGSEA. Trimming removed 4 bases from V and 0 bases from J, with 9 bases in between. The CDR3 consists of 13 residues. CDR3 coding DNA: TGCAGCGTTGCCGGGAGGATGAACACTGAAGCTTTCTTT. Translating it yields CSVAGRMNTEAFF.

The genes are TRBV28 and TRBJ2-1; D is unclear. V lost 10 bases to trimming and J lost 0 bases, with 10 bases between them. The CDR3 length is 13 residues. The germline gives CDR1 MDHEN, CDR2 SYDVKM. This CDR3 is CAIRLSSYNEQFF. The CDR3 DNA sequence: TGTGCCATCCGCTTGAGCTCCTACAATGAGCAGTTCTTC.

The chain employs TRBV4-2 and TRBJ1-5; D gene uncertain. Germline assignment: CDR1 LGHNA and CDR2 YNFKEQ. Trimming removed 1 base at V and 0 bases at J, with 7 bases between. The CDR3 is 15 amino acids. The CDR3 DNA reads as TGTGCCAGCAGCCAAGGAGAGGGTAGCAATCAGCCCCAGCATTTT. This translates into CASSQGEGSNQPQHF.

The chain employs TRBV5-1 and TRBJ2-6, with D uncertain. Trimming shortened V by 1 base and J by 3 bases, and 5 bases separated the two germline ends. The germline V gene has CDR1 SGHRS and CDR2 YFSETQ. This CDR3 is built from 14 residues. DNA of the CDR3: TGCGCCAGCAGCTTGTTTGTTGGGGCCAACGTCCTGACTTTC. Its translation is CASSLFVGANVLTF. The variable domain in full, completed from reference TRBV5-1 and TRBJ2-6, reads KAGVTQTPRYLIKTRGQQVTLSCSPISGHRSVSWYQQTPGQGLQFLFEYFSETQRNKGNFPGRFSGRQFSNSRSEMNVSTLELGDSALYLCASSLFVGANVLTFGAGSRLTVL.

The J gene is TRBJ1-2, the V gene TRBV29-1; unclear D gene. The germline V gene has CDR1 SQVTM and CDR2 ANQGSEA. V was cut by 6 bases and J by 2 bases, with 22 bases left in between. CDR3 length equals 16 residues. The CDR3 sequence is CSVPPERTPGNYGYTF. CDR3 nucleotides: TGCAGCGTCCCCCCGGAACGGACTCCTGGAAACTATGGCTACACCTTC.

The chain employs TRBV5-4 and TRBJ2-2, with 9 bases aligning to TRBD2. CDR1 and CDR2 from the germline V gene are SGHNT and YYREEE (reference sequence). Trimming at V came to 5 bases and at J to 6 bases, leaving 5 bases not matched to a gene. The CDR3 covers 14 residues. The CDR3 protein is CASRLAGGPGELFF. The CDR3 bases are TGTGCCAGCAGGCTCGCGGGAGGGCCCGGGGAGCTGTTTTTT.

The sample holds a few counts of this clone. This chain joins TRBV28 and TRBJ2-2; 10 bases align to TRBD1. The CDR3 extends over 16 amino acids. The germline V gene encodes CDR1 MDHEN and CDR2 SYDVKM. Unmatched junction bases numbered 8, after V lost 4 bases and J lost 6 bases. The CDR3 spells CASSSPGTGEAGELFF. DNA of the CDR3: TGTGCCAGCAGTTCTCCCGGGACAGGGGAAGCCGGGGAGCTGTTTTTT.

This rearrangement joins TRBV19 to TRBJ2-7; 7 positions match TRBD2. The germline V gene encodes CDR1 LNHDA and CDR2 SQIVND (reference sequence). The CDR3 consists of 14 residues. The junction had 5 bases not matched to a gene; V was cut back by 3 bases and J by 3 bases. CDR3 region: CASSIGGEGYEQYF. CDR3 nucleotides: TGTGCCAGTAGTATTGGCGGGGAGGGCTACGAGCAGTACTTC.

This sequence joins TRBV2 and TRBJ2-2; D possibly uses TRBD1 or TRBD2 (5 bases each). V was shortened by 6 bases and J by 7 bases, with 15 bases between the two germline ends. From germline, CDR1 is SNHLY and CDR2 FYNNEI. The CDR3 contains 14 residues. Written as DNA, the CDR3 is TGTGCCAGCAGCTATGGGGCAGAGGGCGGGGAGCTGTTTTTT. As protein: CASSYGAEGGELFF.

The V gene is TRBV2, the J gene TRBJ2-3; perhaps TRBD2 as D (5 bases). Germline loops: CDR1 SNHLY, CDR2 FYNNEI. The V end was cut by 10 bases, the J end by 3 bases, with 14 bases between. The CDR3 extends over 13 amino acids. This CDR3 reads CATAPAGTDTQYF. For the CDR3, the DNA is TGTGCCACAGCCCCGGCGGGTACAGATACGCAGTATTTT.

The DNA of the CDR3 is TGTGCCAGCAGCCCCACTAGCGGGTTATATGAGCAGTACTTC. Translation gives CASSPTSGLYEQYF. The chain couples TRBV11-2 to TRBJ2-7; 9 bases line up with TRBD2. Per the germline V gene, CDR1 is SGHAT and CDR2 is FQNNGV. V dropped 5 bases and J dropped 7; count of bases not matched to a gene: 9. The CDR3 runs to 14 residues.